One and the same sample provided the 3 T cell receptor beta chains below, sequenced in a study of tumor-infiltrating lymphocytes in primary liver carcinoma. Extraction of RNA together with DNA used roughly 19-32 mg of unsorted bulk tissue. A constant-region primer served to make TCR beta cDNA from roughly 540 ng total RNA. Slightly modified ARM-PCR with three nested multiplex PCR rounds yielded TCR beta libraries. Forward primers for TRBV1-TRBV30 and a C-beta reverse primer served the first two PCR rounds, at 10 cycles each. Using its own MiXCR run on the multiplex PCR reads, TCRdb lists one record per CDR3 protein. The sample has 44,000 or so distinct CDR3 sequences, just over 70% seen once. Specimen: liver tumor tissue from sampling region 5. The subset was: tumor region T5, tumor centre. The source is a man aged 35 to 55 with primary liver carcinoma and hepatitis B virus infection.

This clonotype was seen only a few times. The V gene is TRBV4-2, the J gene TRBJ2-7; TRBD2 aligns across 11 bases. V was pared by 10 bases and J by 8 bases, with 22 bases of the junction left unmatched. Looked up from germline, CDR1 is LGHNA and CDR2 is YNFKEQ. The CDR3 is 17 amino acids. The CDR3 loop is CATTVLAGVYKSYKQYF. CDR3 nucleotide sequence: TGTGCCACTACTGTACTAGCGGGAGTTTATAAGTCCTATAAGCAGTACTTC.

Concerning this clonotype: The germline gene is not matched at one end of the junction; a read error may be the cause. In DNA, the CDR3 is TGTGCCAGCAGATACACCGCAGTGGAAAACTATGGCTGCACCTTC. Protein: CASRYTAVENYGCTF. This rearrangement joins TRBV6-5 to TRBJ1-2; unclear D gene. Germline CDR1 and CDR2: MNHEY and SVGAGI. The length of the CDR3 is 15 residues.

This clonotype was picked up many times. Here the CDR3 DNA reads TGTGCCAGCAGCCTTGGACAGGGTGGGACCGGGGAGCTGTTTTTT. Protein sequence: CASSLGQGGTGELFF. This chain connects TRBV7-3 to TRBJ2-2; TRBD1 matches at 8 bases. Germline-derived CDR1 and CDR2 are SGHTA and FQGTGA. Losses at the gene ends were 5 bases for V and 5 bases for J; bases not matched to a gene: 7. This CDR3 spans 15 amino acids.